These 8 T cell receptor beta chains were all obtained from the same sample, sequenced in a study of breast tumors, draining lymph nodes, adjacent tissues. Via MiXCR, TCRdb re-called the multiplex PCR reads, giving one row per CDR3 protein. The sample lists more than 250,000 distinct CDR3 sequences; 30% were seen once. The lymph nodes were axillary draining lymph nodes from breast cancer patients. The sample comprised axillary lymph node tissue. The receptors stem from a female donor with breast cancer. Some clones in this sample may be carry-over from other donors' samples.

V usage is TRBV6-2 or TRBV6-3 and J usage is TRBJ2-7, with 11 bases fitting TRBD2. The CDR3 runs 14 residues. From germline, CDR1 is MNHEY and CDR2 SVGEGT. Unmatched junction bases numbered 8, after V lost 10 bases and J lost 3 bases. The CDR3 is CATLGTSGSYEQYF. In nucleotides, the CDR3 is TGTGCCACCCTCGGAACTAGCGGGAGCTACGAGCAGTACTTC.

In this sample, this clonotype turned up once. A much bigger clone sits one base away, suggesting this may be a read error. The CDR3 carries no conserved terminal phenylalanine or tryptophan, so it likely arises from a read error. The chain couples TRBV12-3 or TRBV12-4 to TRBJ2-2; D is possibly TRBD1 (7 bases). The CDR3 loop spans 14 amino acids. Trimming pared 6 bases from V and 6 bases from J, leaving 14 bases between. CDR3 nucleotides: TGTGCCAGCAGCCCTACAGGGGAGGCCGGGGAGCTGTTTTCT. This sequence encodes CASSPTGEAGELFS.

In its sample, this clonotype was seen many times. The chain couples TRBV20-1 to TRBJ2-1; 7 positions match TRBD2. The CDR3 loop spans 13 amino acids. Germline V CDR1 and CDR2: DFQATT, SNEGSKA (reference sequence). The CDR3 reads CSGSGPQSDEQFF. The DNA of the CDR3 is TGCAGCGGTAGCGGGCCTCAATCCGATGAGCAGTTCTTC.

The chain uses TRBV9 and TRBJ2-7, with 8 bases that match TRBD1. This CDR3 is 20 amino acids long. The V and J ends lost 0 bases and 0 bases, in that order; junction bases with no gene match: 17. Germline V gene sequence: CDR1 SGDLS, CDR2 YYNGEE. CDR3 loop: CASSVGAGTGNLGLSYEQYF. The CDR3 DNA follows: TGTGCCAGCAGCGTAGGGGCCGGGACAGGAAATCTGGGCCTCTCCTACGAGCAGTACTTC.

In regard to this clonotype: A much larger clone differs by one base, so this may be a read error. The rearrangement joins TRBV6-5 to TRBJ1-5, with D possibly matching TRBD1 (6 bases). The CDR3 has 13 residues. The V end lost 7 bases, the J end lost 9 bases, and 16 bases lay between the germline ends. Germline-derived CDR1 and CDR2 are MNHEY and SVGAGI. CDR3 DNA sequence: TGTGCCAGCAAACAACAGGGCGCCGGGCCCCAGCATTTT. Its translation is CASKQQGAGPQHF.

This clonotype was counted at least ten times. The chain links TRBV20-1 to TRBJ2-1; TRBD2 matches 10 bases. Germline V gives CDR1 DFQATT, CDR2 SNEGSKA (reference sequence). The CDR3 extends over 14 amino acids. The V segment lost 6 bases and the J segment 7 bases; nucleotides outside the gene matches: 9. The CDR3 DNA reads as TGCAGTGCCTTGGGGCTAGCGGGAGAGAATGAGCAGTTCTTC. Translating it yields CSALGLAGENEQFF.

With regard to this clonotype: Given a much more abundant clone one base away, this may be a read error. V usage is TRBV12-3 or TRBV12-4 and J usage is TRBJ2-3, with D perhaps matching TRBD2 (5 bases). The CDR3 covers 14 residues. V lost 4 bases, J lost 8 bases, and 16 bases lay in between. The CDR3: CASSYFRLAGTQYF. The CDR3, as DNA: TGTGCCAGCAGTTACTTCCGGCTTGCGGGTACGCAGTATTTT.

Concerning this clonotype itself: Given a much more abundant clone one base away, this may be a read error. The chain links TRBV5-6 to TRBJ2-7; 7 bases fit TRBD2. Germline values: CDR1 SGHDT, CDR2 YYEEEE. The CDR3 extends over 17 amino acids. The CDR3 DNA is TGTGCCAGCGGCTTCGGATTTGCGGGAGTTTCATCGTACGAGCAGTACTTC. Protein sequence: CASGFGFAGVSSYEQYF.